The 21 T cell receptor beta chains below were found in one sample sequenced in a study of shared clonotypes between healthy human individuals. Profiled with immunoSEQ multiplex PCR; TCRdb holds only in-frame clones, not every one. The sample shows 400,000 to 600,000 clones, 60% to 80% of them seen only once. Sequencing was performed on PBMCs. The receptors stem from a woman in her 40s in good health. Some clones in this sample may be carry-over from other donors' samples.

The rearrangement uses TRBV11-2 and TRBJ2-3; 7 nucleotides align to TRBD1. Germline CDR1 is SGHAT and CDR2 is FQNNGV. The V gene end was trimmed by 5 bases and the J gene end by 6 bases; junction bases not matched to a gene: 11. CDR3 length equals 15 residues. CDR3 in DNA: TGTGCCAGCAGCCCCCCAGGGGGTCTATCGGATACGCAGTATTTT. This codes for CASSPPGGLSDTQYF.

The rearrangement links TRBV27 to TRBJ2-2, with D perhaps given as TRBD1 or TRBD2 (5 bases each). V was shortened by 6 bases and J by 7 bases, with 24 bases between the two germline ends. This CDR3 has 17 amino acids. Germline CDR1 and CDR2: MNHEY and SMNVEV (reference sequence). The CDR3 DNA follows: TGTGCCAGCAGCCCGGGGCTACTTCGGTTGGCGTACGGGGAGCTGTTTTTT. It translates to CASSPGLLRLAYGELFF.

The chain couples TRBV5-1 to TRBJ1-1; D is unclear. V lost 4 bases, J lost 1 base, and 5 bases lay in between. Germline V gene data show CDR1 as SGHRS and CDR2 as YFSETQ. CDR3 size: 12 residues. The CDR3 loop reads CASSERNTEAFF. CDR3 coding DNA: TGCGCCAGCAGCGAGAGGAACACTGAAGCTTTCTTT.

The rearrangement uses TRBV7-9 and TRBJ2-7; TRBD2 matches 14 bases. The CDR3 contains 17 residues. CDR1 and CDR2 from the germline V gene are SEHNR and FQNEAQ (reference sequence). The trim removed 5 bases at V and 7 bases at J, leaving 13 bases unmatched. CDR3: CASSLRARGLAGVEQYF. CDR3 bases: TGTGCCAGCAGCCTCCGAGCTCGGGGACTAGCGGGAGTAGAGCAGTACTTC.

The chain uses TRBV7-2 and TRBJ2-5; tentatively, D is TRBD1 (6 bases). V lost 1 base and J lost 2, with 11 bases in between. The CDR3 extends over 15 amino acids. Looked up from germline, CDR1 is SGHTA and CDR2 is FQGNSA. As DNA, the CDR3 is TGTGCCAGCAGCTTAGGGCCAGGGACACAAGAGACCCAGTACTTC. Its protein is CASSLGPGTQETQYF.

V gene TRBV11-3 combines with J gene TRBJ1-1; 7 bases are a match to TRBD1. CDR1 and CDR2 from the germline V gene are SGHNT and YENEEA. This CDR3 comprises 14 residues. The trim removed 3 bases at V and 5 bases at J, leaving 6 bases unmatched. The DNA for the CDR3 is TGTGCCAGCAGCTTGACAGGGTCGAGGACTGAAGCTTTCTTT. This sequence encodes CASSLTGSRTEAFF.

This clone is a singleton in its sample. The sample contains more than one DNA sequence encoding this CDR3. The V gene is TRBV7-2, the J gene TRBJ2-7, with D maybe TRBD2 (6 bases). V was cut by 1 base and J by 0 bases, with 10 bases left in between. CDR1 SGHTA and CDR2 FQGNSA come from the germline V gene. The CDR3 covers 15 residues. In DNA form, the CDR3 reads TGTGCCAGCAGCTTAGGGGCGGGGAGCTCCTACGAGCAGTACTTC. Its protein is CASSLGAGSSYEQYF.

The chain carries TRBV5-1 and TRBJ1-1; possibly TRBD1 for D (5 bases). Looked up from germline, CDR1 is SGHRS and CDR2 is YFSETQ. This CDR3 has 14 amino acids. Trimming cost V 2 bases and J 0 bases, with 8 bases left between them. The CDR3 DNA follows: TGCGCCAGCAGCTTCCAGGGCTTGAACACTGAAGCTTTCTTT. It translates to CASSFQGLNTEAFF.

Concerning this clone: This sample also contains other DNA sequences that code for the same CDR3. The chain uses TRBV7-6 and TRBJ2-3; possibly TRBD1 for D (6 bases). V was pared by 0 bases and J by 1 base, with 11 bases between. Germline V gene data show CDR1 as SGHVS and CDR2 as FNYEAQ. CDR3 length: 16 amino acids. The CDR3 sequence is CASSLAEAGGTDTQYF. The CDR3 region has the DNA TGTGCCAGCAGCTTAGCGGAGGCAGGGGGCACAGATACGCAGTATTTT.

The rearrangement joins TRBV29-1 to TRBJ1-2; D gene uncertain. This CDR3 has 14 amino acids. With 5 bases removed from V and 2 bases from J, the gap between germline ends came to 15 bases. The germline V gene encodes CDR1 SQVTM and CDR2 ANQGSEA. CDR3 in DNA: TGCAGCGTTCTCGCGAAGGGTATAAACTATGGCTACACCTTC. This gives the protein CSVLAKGINYGYTF.

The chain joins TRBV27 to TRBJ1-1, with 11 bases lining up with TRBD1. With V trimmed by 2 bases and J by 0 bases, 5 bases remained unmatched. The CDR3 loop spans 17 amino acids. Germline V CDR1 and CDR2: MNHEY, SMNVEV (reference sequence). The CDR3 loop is CASSLTSGQGVNTEAFF. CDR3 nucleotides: TGTGCCAGCAGTTTAACATCGGGACAGGGGGTGAACACTGAAGCTTTCTTT.

The chain's CDR3 is CASSPRQGANQEKLFF. The DNA for the CDR3 is TGTGCCAGCAGCCCCCGACAGGGGGCGAATCAAGAAAAACTGTTTTTT. The V call is TRBV9, the J call TRBJ1-4, with 10 bases that match TRBD1. V trimming: 4 bases; J trimming: 8 bases; junction bases outside the gene matches: 11. In germline, CDR1 is SGDLS, CDR2 YYNGEE. The CDR3 has 16 amino acids.

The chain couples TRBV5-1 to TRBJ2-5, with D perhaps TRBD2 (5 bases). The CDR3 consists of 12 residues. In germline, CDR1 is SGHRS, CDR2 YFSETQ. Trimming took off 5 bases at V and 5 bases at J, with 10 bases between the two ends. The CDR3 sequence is CASSSRRETQYF. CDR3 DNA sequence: TGCGCCAGCAGTTCTAGGAGGGAGACCCAGTACTTC. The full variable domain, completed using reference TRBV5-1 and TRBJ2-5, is KAGVTQTPRYLIKTRGQQVTLSCSPISGHRSVSWYQQTPGQGLQFLFEYFSETQRNKGNFPGRFSGRQFSNSRSEMNVSTLELGDSALYLCASSSRRETQYFGPGTRLLVL.

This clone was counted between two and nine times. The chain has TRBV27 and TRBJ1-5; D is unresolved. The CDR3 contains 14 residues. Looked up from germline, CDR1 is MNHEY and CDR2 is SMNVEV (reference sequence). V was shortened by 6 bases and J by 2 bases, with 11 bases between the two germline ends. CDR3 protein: CASRLLSGNQPQHF. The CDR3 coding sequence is TGTGCCAGCAGACTCTTAAGTGGCAATCAGCCCCAGCATTTT.

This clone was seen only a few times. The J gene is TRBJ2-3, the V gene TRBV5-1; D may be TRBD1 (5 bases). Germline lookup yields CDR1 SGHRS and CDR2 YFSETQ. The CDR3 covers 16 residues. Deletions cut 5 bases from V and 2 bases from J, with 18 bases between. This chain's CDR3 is CASRPIQGQNTDTQYF. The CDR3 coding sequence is TGCGCCAGCAGACCTATCCAGGGCCAGAACACAGATACGCAGTATTTT.

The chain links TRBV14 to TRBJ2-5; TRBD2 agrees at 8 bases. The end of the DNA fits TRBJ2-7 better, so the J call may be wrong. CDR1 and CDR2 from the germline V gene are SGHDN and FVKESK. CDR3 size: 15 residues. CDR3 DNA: TGTGCCAGCAGCCGGGGACGGGGGGGAACCTACGAGCAGTACTTC. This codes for CASSRGRGGTYEQYF.

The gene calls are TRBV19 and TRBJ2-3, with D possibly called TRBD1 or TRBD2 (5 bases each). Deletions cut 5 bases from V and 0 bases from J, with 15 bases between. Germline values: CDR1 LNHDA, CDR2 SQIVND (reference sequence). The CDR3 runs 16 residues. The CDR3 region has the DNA TGTGCCAGTAGTCCTCTTCGGGACGGGAGCACAGATACGCAGTATTTT. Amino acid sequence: CASSPLRDGSTDTQYF.

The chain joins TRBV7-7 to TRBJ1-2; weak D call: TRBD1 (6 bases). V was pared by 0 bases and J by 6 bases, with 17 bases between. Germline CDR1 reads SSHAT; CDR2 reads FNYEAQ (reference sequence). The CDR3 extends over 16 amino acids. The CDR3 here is CASSLARGDIRDGYTF. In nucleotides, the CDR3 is TGTGCCAGCAGCTTAGCTAGAGGGGACATAAGGGATGGCTACACCTTC.

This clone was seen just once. CDR3 coding DNA: TGTGCCAGCAGCCAGGGGGGCAACACAGATACGCAGTATTTT. Its translation: CASSQGGNTDTQYF. The chain recombines TRBV7-3 with TRBJ2-3, with D tentatively TRBD1 (7 bases). The CDR3 contains 14 residues. The V gene's germline CDR1 is SGHTA and CDR2 FQGTGA. Trimming pared 5 bases from V and 2 bases from J, leaving 11 bases between.

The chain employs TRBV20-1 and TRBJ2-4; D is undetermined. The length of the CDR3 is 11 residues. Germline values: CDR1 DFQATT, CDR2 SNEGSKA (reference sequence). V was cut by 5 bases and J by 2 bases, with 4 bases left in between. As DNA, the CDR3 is TGCAGTGCTGGCCCCAAAAACATTCAGTACTTC. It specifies CSAGPKNIQYF.

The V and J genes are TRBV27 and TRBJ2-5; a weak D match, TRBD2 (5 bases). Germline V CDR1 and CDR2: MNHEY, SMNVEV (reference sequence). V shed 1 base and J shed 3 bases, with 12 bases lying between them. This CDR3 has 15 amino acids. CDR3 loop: CASSLWASREETQYF. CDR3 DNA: TGTGCCAGCAGTTTATGGGCTAGCCGAGAAGAGACCCAGTACTTC.